Listed here are 18 T cell receptor beta chains from one sample, sequenced in a study of cytomegalovirus exposure and HLA in healthy donors. Both 60 Vbeta primers and 13 Jbeta primers went into the PCR. Produced via immunoSEQ multiplex PCR; TCRdb's table is partial and in-frame only. The profile shows around 65,000 clones, approximately 83% of them singletons. The specimen sequenced was PBMCs. The source of these receptors is a female donor in good health and CMV-seronegative.

This sequence joins TRBV30 and TRBJ1-3; D is perhaps TRBD1 (6 bases). This CDR3 is built from 13 residues. Germline V gene lookup returns CDR1 GTSNPN and CDR2 SVGIG (reference sequence). Trimming took off 5 bases at V and 5 bases at J, with 13 bases between the two ends. The CDR3 DNA is TGTGCCTGGGACAGGATGGGGAGAAACACCATATATTTT. It specifies CAWDRMGRNTIYF.

CDR3 region: CASSIDGTLGRLYF. DNA of the CDR3: TGTGCCAGTAGTATAGATGGGACATTGGGGCGACTCTACTTC. The chain has TRBV19 and TRBJ2-7, with a tentative D call TRBD1 (6 bases). This CDR3 region has 14 residues. V lost 0 bases and J lost 13, with 19 bases in between. Germline lookup yields CDR1 LNHDA and CDR2 SQIVND (reference sequence).

The V gene is TRBV7-2, the J gene TRBJ1-2, with D hard to call. Germline CDR1 SGHTA, CDR2 FQGNSA. V was shortened by 1 base and J by 4 bases, with 10 bases between the two germline ends. This CDR3 comprises 14 residues. This chain's CDR3 is CASSLVPGLYGYTF. As DNA, the CDR3 is TGTGCCAGCAGCTTAGTACCAGGACTCTATGGCTACACCTTC.

The chain employs TRBV9 and TRBJ2-1; TRBD2 aligns across 13 bases. Germline V gene sequence: CDR1 SGDLS, CDR2 YYNGEE. The CDR3 has 20 residues. V lost 0 bases to trimming and J lost 6 bases; unmatched junction nucleotides: 15. Written as DNA, the CDR3 is TGTGCCAGCAGCGTAGCGTTCTGGACTAGCGGGGGAAGTATCTCCAATGAGCAGTTCTTC. Amino acid sequence: CASSVAFWTSGGSISNEQFF.

The chain recombines TRBV28 with TRBJ2-1, with TRBD2 as a possible D gene (5 bases). This CDR3 contains 14 residues. Germline CDR1 and CDR2: MDHEN and SYDVKM. Trimming left V 6 bases short and J 4 bases short, with 13 bases between. CDR3 DNA: TGTGCCAGCAGCCACCAGCGGATTTACAATGAGCAGTTCTTC. It encodes CASSHQRIYNEQFF.

V gene TRBV4-2 combines with J gene TRBJ1-5; D is perhaps TRBD1 (6 bases). From germline, CDR1 is LGHNA and CDR2 YNFKEQ. There are 15 residues in the CDR3. V was trimmed by 1 base and J by 1 base, leaving 8 bases between them. The CDR3: CASSQGQASNQPQHF. The CDR3, as DNA: TGTGCCAGCAGCCAAGGACAGGCCAGCAATCAGCCCCAGCATTTT.

This chain uses TRBV27 with TRBJ2-1, with D possibly TRBD1 on 6 matching bases. The CDR3 totals 15 residues. From germline, CDR1 is MNHEY and CDR2 SMNVEV (reference sequence). Trimming cost V 3 bases and J 2 bases, with 11 bases left between them. The CDR3 DNA follows: TGTGCCAGCAGTTTGGACAGTTTGGCCTACAATGAGCAGTTCTTC. The encoded protein is CASSLDSLAYNEQFF.

J is TRBJ1-1 and V is TRBV25-1; the D gene is possibly TRBD1 (5 bases). V lost 1 base to trimming and J lost 3 bases, with 9 bases between them. Germline V gene lookup returns CDR1 MGHDK and CDR2 SYGVNS. The CDR3 extends over 14 amino acids. The CDR3 coding sequence is TGTGCCAGCAGTGAATCGCAGGGCTACACTGAAGCTTTCTTT. Its protein product is CASSESQGYTEAFF.

A single count supports this clone. J is TRBJ2-7 and V is TRBV5-4; 9 positions agree with TRBD1. The germline gives CDR1 SGHNT, CDR2 YYREEE (reference sequence). V gave up 0 bases and J gave up 4 bases; unmatched junction bases: 5. The length of the CDR3 is 15 residues. For the CDR3, the DNA is TGTGCCAGCAGCTTGGGACAGGGGGTTCCTTACGAGCAGTACTTC. It specifies CASSLGQGVPYEQYF.

This chain links TRBV19 with TRBJ1-5, with 7 bases identical to TRBD1. The CDR3 extends over 14 amino acids. Germline assignment: CDR1 LNHDA and CDR2 SQIVND (reference sequence). V was pared by 3 bases and J by 5 bases, with 4 bases of the junction left unmatched. In DNA form, the CDR3 reads TGTGCCAGTAGTATCGGACAGGTGGATCAGCCCCAGCATTTT. Translated: CASSIGQVDQPQHF.

V is TRBV18 and J is TRBJ2-7; 7 nucleotides match TRBD1. V lost 4 bases and J lost 6; bases outside the gene matches: 6. The length of the CDR3 is 13 residues. Germline CDR1 and CDR2: KGHSH and LQKENI. Here the CDR3 DNA reads TGTGCCAGCTCACGGACCGAGGGGGCCGAGCAGTACTTC. Translated, it gives CASSRTEGAEQYF.

This clone was seen more than once but under ten times. V gene TRBV5-1 combines with J gene TRBJ2-5; TRBD2 might be the D (5 bases). The CDR3 is 11 residues long. The V gene's germline CDR1 is SGHRS and CDR2 YFSETQ. Trimming pared 3 bases from V and 9 bases from J, leaving 9 bases between. CDR3: CASSWAGAQYF. The CDR3, as DNA: TGCGCCAGCAGCTGGGCCGGGGCCCAGTACTTC.

The CDR3 is CASSQEPVFVVPTGELFF. The CDR3 nucleotides read TGCGCCAGCAGCCAAGAGCCAGTTTTTGTCGTCCCCACCGGGGAGCTGTTTTTT. The chain uses TRBV4-1 and TRBJ2-2; D is unclear. Trimming stripped 0 bases from V and 4 bases from J, with 18 bases between. Germline assignment: CDR1 MGHRA and CDR2 YSYEKL. This CDR3 has 18 amino acids.

This clone appeared once. The chain employs TRBV28 and TRBJ2-2; 7 nucleotides line up with TRBD2. Unmatched junction bases numbered 16, after V lost 8 bases and J lost 1 base. CDR3 size: 18 residues. Germline CDR1 and CDR2: MDHEN and SYDVKM. The CDR3 protein is CASGNKSRGRGNTGELFF. Here the CDR3 DNA reads TGTGCCAGCGGAAACAAGTCTCGAGGGAGGGGGAACACCGGGGAGCTGTTTTTT.

V gene TRBV6-6 combines with J gene TRBJ1-5, with 8 bases fitting TRBD1. The CDR3 totals 14 residues. V lost 5 bases, J lost 1 base, and 1 base stayed unmatched. Germline assignment: CDR1 MNHNY and CDR2 SVGAGI (reference sequence). This CDR3 is CASSRTGSNQPQHF. CDR3 DNA sequence: TGTGCCAGCAGTCGGACAGGGAGCAATCAGCCCCAGCATTTT.

The chain joins TRBV7-2 to TRBJ2-2; 7 nucleotides align to TRBD1. The V segment lost 2 bases and the J segment 8 bases; nucleotides outside the gene matches: 14. This CDR3 contains 17 residues. CDR1 and CDR2 (germline): SGHTA, FQGNSA. DNA of the CDR3: TGTGCCAGCAGCTTATTCGCGGACAGGAGTCAGGGTGGGGAGCTGTTTTTT. Protein product: CASSLFADRSQGGELFF.

This chain connects TRBV19 to TRBJ1-1; 7 bases line up with TRBD1. Germline V gives CDR1 LNHDA, CDR2 SQIVND (reference sequence). This CDR3 is built from 13 residues. Trimming cost V 7 bases and J 4 bases; bases outside gene matches: 6. The CDR3 loop reads CASKTGVGTEAFF. CDR3 coding DNA: TGTGCCAGTAAAACAGGGGTCGGCACTGAAGCTTTCTTT. Combining the CDR3 with reference TRBV19 and TRBJ1-1 gives the whole variable domain DGGITQSPKYLFRKEGQNVTLSCEQNLNHDAMYWYRQDPGQGLRLIYYSQIVNDFQKGDIAEGYSVSREKKESFPLTVTSAQKNPTAFYLCASKTGVGTEAFFGQGTRLTVV.

For this clone: Germline is not matched at one junction end, which may reflect a read error. V gene TRBV7-9 combines with J gene TRBJ1-1, with 11 bases lining up with TRBD1. The CDR3 spans 16 residues. Germline loops: CDR1 SEHNR, CDR2 FQNEAQ (reference sequence). CDR3 protein: CSSSQPGQGASAEAFF. Written as DNA, the CDR3 is TGTTCCAGCAGCCAACCCGGACAGGGGGCGTCGGCTGAAGCTTTCTTT.